The 25 T cell receptor beta chains below come from one sample, sequenced in a study of T cells in localized non-small cell lung cancer. Generated by immunoSEQ multiplex PCR, the TCRdb table keeps only in-frame clones and is missing some. The sample lists about 77,000 clones, around nine tenths occurring once. Here the sequenced sample was peripheral blood, taken before any cancer treatment. All receptors derive from a woman aged 35 to 70 with stage I squamous cell lung carcinoma.

The rearrangement joins TRBV2 to TRBJ2-3, with 7 bases that match TRBD2. Looked up from germline, CDR1 is SNHLY and CDR2 is FYNNEI. This CDR3 is 15 amino acids long. Germline trimming cut 6 bases from V and 0 bases from J; bases unmatched to any gene: 6. The chain's CDR3 is CASRGGRGSTDTQYF. CDR3 in DNA: TGTGCCAGCAGAGGCGGGCGGGGGAGCACAGATACGCAGTATTTT.

The rearrangement uses TRBV5-1 and TRBJ2-3, with 10 bases that match TRBD1. J was trimmed by 4 bases and V by 5 bases; bases with no gene match: 10. Germline CDR1 and CDR2: SGHRS and YFSETQ. CDR3 length: 16 residues. The CDR3, as DNA: TGCGCCAGCAGAAACGGACAGGGGGGTTTCCCAGATACGCAGTATTTT. This translates into CASRNGQGGFPDTQYF.

This clone appeared once. The chain combines TRBV5-1 with TRBJ2-5; 7 bases match TRBD2. The germline V gene encodes CDR1 SGHRS and CDR2 YFSETQ. V trimming: 0 bases; J trimming: 4 bases; junction bases outside the gene matches: 12. CDR3 size: 17 residues. CDR3: CASSLVPGGARAETQYF. In DNA form, the CDR3 reads TGCGCCAGCAGCTTGGTTCCGGGGGGAGCAAGAGCAGAGACCCAGTACTTC.

This chain uses TRBV25-1 with TRBJ2-7; 8 bases agree with TRBD1. The V and J ends lost 6 bases and 2 bases, in that order; junction bases with no gene match: 6. Per the germline V gene, CDR1 is MGHDK and CDR2 is SYGVNS. The CDR3 spans 14 residues. In nucleotides, the CDR3 is TGTGCCAGCAGCCCCCGGACAGGGACCTACGAGCAGTACTTC. Its translation: CASSPRTGTYEQYF.

The genes are TRBV15 and TRBJ2-3; weak D call: TRBD1 (6 bases). V gave up 2 bases and J gave up 4 bases, with 10 bases separating them. Germline CDR1 is LNHNV and CDR2 is YYDKDF (reference sequence). The CDR3 totals 14 residues. The DNA of the CDR3 is TGTGCCACCAGCAGACCAGGGGTTTCAGATACGCAGTATTTT. Translating gives CATSRPGVSDTQYF.

The gene calls are TRBV19 and TRBJ2-7; D is uncertain. CDR3 length equals 14 residues. The V end was cut by 6 bases, the J end by 1 base, with 13 bases between. Germline V gene data show CDR1 as LNHDA and CDR2 as SQIVND (reference sequence). The CDR3 loop reads CASSPQWTSYEQYF. CDR3 in DNA: TGTGCCAGTAGCCCACAGTGGACGTCCTACGAGCAGTACTTC.

V gene TRBV2 combines with J gene TRBJ1-5; a weak D match, TRBD1 (5 bases). This CDR3 is 14 amino acids long. Trimming took 6 bases from V and 3 from J, leaving 12 bases between them. Germline CDR1 reads SNHLY; CDR2 reads FYNNEI. The CDR3 reads CASSRGRVNQPQHF. The CDR3 DNA reads TGTGCCAGCAGCCGCGGCAGGGTCAATCAGCCCCAGCATTTT.

V is TRBV5-8 and J is TRBJ1-6; D is possibly TRBD1 (6 bases). The CDR3 runs to 15 residues. Germline-derived CDR1 and CDR2 are SGHTS and YDEGEE. V was shortened by 0 bases and J by 11 bases, with 15 bases between the two germline ends. The CDR3 nucleotides read TGTGCCAGCAGCTTGGAACAGGGTAGGGGGGCACCCCTCCACTTT. Its translation: CASSLEQGRGAPLHF.

The V gene is TRBV6-5, the J gene TRBJ1-3; D gene unclear. The CDR3 consists of 15 residues. CDR1 and CDR2 from the germline V gene are MNHEY and SVGAGI. V was shortened by 7 bases and J by 0 bases, with 13 bases between the two germline ends. The CDR3: CASITAGSSGNTIYF. The DNA for the CDR3 is TGTGCCAGCATAACGGCCGGGAGCTCTGGAAACACCATATATTTT.

This chain uses TRBV9 with TRBJ2-3, with 7 bases matching TRBD1. Germline V gene data show CDR1 as SGDLS and CDR2 as YYNGEE. The CDR3 is 15 residues long. The V segment lost 3 bases and the J segment 2 bases; nucleotides outside the gene matches: 6. The chain's CDR3 is CASSATGQYTDTQYF. The CDR3 nucleotides read TGTGCCAGCAGCGCAACGGGACAGTACACAGATACGCAGTATTTT.

The V and J genes are TRBV9 and TRBJ1-2, with a possible D match to TRBD1 (6 bases). V lost 0 bases, J lost 8 bases, and 8 bases lay in between. Germline V gives CDR1 SGDLS, CDR2 YYNGEE. The CDR3 has 12 residues. In DNA, the CDR3 is TGTGCCAGCAGCGTAGAGAGGGGGGGCTACACCTTC. It encodes CASSVERGGYTF.

The sample holds one count of this clone. The chain carries TRBV19 and TRBJ2-5; D not certain. Trimming stripped 1 base from V and 2 bases from J, with 8 bases between. There are 14 residues in the CDR3. From germline, CDR1 is LNHDA and CDR2 SQIVND (reference sequence). The DNA of the CDR3 is TGTGCCAGTAGTATAGGGATCCGACAAGAGACCCAGTACTTC. It translates to CASSIGIRQETQYF.

The chain links TRBV2 to TRBJ1-1; no reliable D call. The CDR3 covers 13 residues. CDR1 and CDR2 (germline): SNHLY, FYNNEI. V was pared by 2 bases and J by 2 bases, with 6 bases between. CDR3 region: CASSERANTEAFF. The CDR3 DNA follows: TGTGCCAGCAGTGAACGGGCCAACACTGAAGCTTTCTTT. Variable domain in full (rest from reference TRBV2 and TRBJ1-1): EPEVTQTPSHQVTQMGQEVILRCVPISNHLYFYWYRQILGQKVEFLVSFYNNEISEKSEIFDDQFSVERPDGSNFTLKIRSTKLEDSAMYFCASSERANTEAFFGQGTRLTVV.

The chain couples TRBV5-1 to TRBJ2-7, with 8 bases lining up with TRBD2. Trimming cost V 4 bases and J 5 bases; bases outside gene matches: 8. The CDR3 length is 14 residues. CDR1 and CDR2 (germline): SGHRS, YFSETQ. The CDR3 is CASSRAGAFDEQYF. The CDR3, as DNA: TGCGCCAGCAGCCGAGCGGGGGCATTCGACGAGCAGTACTTC.

This clone was counted ten times or more. The chain recombines TRBV27 with TRBJ1-5; 7 positions agree with TRBD1. Germline trimming cut 8 bases from V and 9 bases from J; bases unmatched to any gene: 13. The germline CDR1 and CDR2 sequences are MNHEY and SMNVEV (reference sequence). This CDR3 is 14 amino acids long. The CDR3 sequence is CASGTGTASGPQHF. CDR3 bases: TGTGCCAGCGGTACTGGGACAGCCTCTGGGCCCCAGCATTTT.

CDR3 protein: CASSFEGLSYGYTF. The CDR3 DNA sequence: TGCGCCAGCAGCTTCGAGGGCCTCAGCTATGGCTACACCTTC. The chain carries TRBV5-1 and TRBJ1-2; D remains ambiguous. V was cut by 2 bases and J by 4 bases, with 12 bases left in between. This CDR3 has 14 residues. Germline CDR1 is SGHRS and CDR2 is YFSETQ.

The chain carries TRBV7-2 and TRBJ1-1, with D tentatively TRBD1 (6 bases). The germline V gene has CDR1 SGHTA and CDR2 FQGNSA. The CDR3 extends over 14 amino acids. Between the trimmed V and J ends, which lost 5 bases and 3 bases, there was a span of 13 bases. CDR3 nucleotide sequence: TGTGCCAGCAGCCCGTACAGGGAGTACACTGAAGCTTTCTTT. It codes for CASSPYREYTEAFF.

This clone was recorded only once. The DNA for the CDR3 is TGTGCCAGCAGCTTAGACCCTGGCTCCTACAATGAGCAGTTCTTC. It translates to CASSLDPGSYNEQFF. V gene TRBV11-2 combines with J gene TRBJ2-1; D is unresolved. Trimming left V 0 bases short and J 0 bases short, with 6 bases between. CDR3 length: 15 amino acids. Germline lookup yields CDR1 SGHAT and CDR2 FQNNGV.

The rearrangement uses TRBV11-2 and TRBJ1-2, with 7 bases identical to TRBD1. This CDR3 is built from 16 residues. Germline V CDR1 and CDR2: SGHAT, FQNNGV. The J segment lost 5 bases and the V segment lost 0 bases, leaving 9 bases of the junction unmatched. The CDR3 bases are TGTGCCAGCAGCTTAGATCCGGCAGGGGGGAGGTATGGCTACACCTTC. Translated, it gives CASSLDPAGGRYGYTF.

This clone has a handful of counts. The chain joins TRBV19 to TRBJ1-2, with 7 nucleotides matching TRBD1. Germline V CDR1 and CDR2: LNHDA, SQIVND (reference sequence). J gave up 6 bases and V 1 base, and 2 bases lay outside the gene matches. CDR3 size: 13 residues. The CDR3 nucleotides read TGTGCCAGTAGTATAGGACAGGGAGATGGCTACACCTTC. The encoded protein is CASSIGQGDGYTF.

The chain has TRBV6-5 and TRBJ1-1; weak D call: TRBD1 (6 bases). V shed 1 base and J shed 1 base, with 10 bases lying between them. Germline CDR1 MNHEY, CDR2 SVGAGI. This CDR3 is built from 15 residues. Here the CDR3 DNA reads TGTGCCAGCAGTTACTTTACACAGGGGAACACTGAAGCTTTCTTT. It specifies CASSYFTQGNTEAFF.

V and J are TRBV27 and TRBJ2-7; 9 bases fit TRBD1. The CDR3 has 13 amino acids. V trimming: 5 bases; J trimming: 6 bases; junction bases outside the gene matches: 5. Per germline, CDR1 MNHEY and CDR2 SMNVEV (reference sequence). The CDR3 sequence is CASSRGTGREQYF. CDR3 DNA sequence: TGTGCCAGCAGTCGAGGGACAGGGCGCGAGCAGTACTTC.

This chain connects TRBV9 to TRBJ1-4; 10 nucleotides align to TRBD1. Germline assignment: CDR1 SGDLS and CDR2 YYNGEE. CDR3 length equals 22 residues. J gave up 3 bases and V 4 bases, and 24 bases lay outside the gene matches. The DNA of the CDR3 is TGTGCCAGCAGCTCTAAGATGCCGGGACAGGGGCTTGGCGAGGAAGCTAATGAAAAACTGTTTTTT. Its protein is CASSSKMPGQGLGEEANEKLFF.

This sequence joins TRBV4-1 and TRBJ1-6, with a weak D call TRBD1 (5 bases). Deletions cut 2 bases from V and 0 bases from J, with 8 bases between. CDR1 and CDR2 from the germline V gene are MGHRA and YSYEKL. CDR3 length: 16 amino acids. Here the CDR3 reads CASSQSQGSYNSPLHF. The DNA of the CDR3 is TGCGCCAGCAGCCAATCCCAGGGCTCCTATAATTCACCCCTCCACTTT.

This chain links TRBV19 with TRBJ1-1; the D gene is possibly TRBD1 (6 bases). The CDR3 covers 13 residues. V was clipped by 3 bases and J by 4 bases, with 9 bases between them. Germline-derived CDR1 and CDR2 are LNHDA and SQIVND (reference sequence). CDR3 in amino acids: CASSMRGITEAFF. The CDR3 bases are TGTGCCAGTAGTATGAGGGGGATCACTGAAGCTTTCTTT.